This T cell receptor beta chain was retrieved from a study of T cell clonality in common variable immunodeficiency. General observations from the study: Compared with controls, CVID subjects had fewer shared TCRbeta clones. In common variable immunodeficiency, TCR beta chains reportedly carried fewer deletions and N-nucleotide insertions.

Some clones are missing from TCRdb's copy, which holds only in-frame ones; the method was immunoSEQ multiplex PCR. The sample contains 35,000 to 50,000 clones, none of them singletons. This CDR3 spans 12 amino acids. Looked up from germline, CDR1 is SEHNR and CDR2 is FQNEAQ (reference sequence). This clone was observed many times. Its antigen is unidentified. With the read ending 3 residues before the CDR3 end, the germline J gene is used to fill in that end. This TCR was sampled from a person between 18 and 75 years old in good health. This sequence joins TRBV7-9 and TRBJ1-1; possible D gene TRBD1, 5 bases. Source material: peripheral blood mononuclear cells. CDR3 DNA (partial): TGTGCCAGCAGCATAGGACACCCAGAA. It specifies CASSIGHPE. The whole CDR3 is CASSIGHPEAFF.